This T cell receptor (beta chain) was documented in a study of T-cell reconstitution after alpha-beta-depleted transplantation in children (dated by TCRdb to about 2016). Broadly, across the study: Using TCR repertoire profiling, the study followed T-cell immune reconstitution in a quantitative way in children after TCRalphabeta/CD19-depleted allogeneic hematopoietic cell transplantation. What the work shows at the level of the full study, not this receptor alone: Hyperexpanded clone frequencies declined over subsequent months; after one year, T-cell counts and TCRbeta diversity were mostly attributed to newly produced T cells. The apparently early alphabetaT-cell count recovery about two months after transplant was reportedly dependent on only several hundred rapidly expanded clones derived from non-depleted graft cells. In some patients, the high TCRbeta diversity seen at day 60 was put down to recipient T cells and intrathymic progenitors that had survived conditioning.

Receptor amplification or capture employed PCR. The sequencer listed for this sample is Illumina HiSeq 2500. TCR libraries were prepared with molecular barcoding, using unique molecular identifiers to normalize TCRbeta repertoire quantification. Using fastp trimming at Q25 and MiXCR clonotype assembly, TCRdb reanalyzed the public sequencing data and kept in-frame beta chains. Rows matching on CDR3 protein sequence are summarized as one entry with the most common DNA and genes. In this sample the table shows more than 120,000 distinct CDR3 sequences, 8.8% of which occur a single time. Of the sample, 15% to 20% falls within the top ten clones. The treatment or condition tag for this specimen amounts to: allogeneic hematopoietic cell transplantation with graft depleted of TCRalphabeta T cells and CD19 B cells. TCRalphabeta/CD19-depleted allogeneic hematopoietic cell grafts were given to the transplant recipients, all of whom were children.

A distance of 12 bases separates the germline ends of V and J, which lose 4 bases and 0 bases respectively. The germline V gene provides CDR1 SQVTM and CDR2 ANQGSEA. From the cysteine through the phenylalanine, the CDR3 covers 15 amino acids. Of the read, only the CDR3 DNA is kept; its 45 bases are in frame from base 1. In this sample, this clonotype turned up many times. Its specific antigen is unknown. Base quality data are lacking; no much larger clone is found one base away. The rearrangement joined TRBV29-1 to TRBJ2-2; the D region is possibly TRBD1 or TRBD2, each matching across 5 bases. The sample consisted of PBMCs, mostly from graft donor cells, taken 180 days after TCRalphabeta/CD19-depleted stem cell transplant. This receptor was identified in a female patient under 10 years old who had a stem cell transplant for congenital amegakaryocytic thrombocytopenia, so the T cells may come from the graft donor. The CDR3 has the sequence CSVVWGTANTGELFF. The sequenced DNA is TGCAGCGTTGTGTGGGGGACCGCGAACACCGGGGAGCTGTTTTTT.